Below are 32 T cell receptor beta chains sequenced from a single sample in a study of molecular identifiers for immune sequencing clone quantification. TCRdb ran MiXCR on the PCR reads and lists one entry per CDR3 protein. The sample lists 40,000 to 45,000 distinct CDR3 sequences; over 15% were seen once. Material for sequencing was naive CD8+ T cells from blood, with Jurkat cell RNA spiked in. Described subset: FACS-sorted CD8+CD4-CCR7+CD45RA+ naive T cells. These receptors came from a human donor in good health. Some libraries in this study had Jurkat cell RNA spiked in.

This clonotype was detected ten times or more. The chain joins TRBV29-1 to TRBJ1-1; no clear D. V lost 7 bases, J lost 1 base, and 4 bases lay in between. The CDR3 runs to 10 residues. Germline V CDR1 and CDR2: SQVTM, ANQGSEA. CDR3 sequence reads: CSGRNTEAFF. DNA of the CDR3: TGCAGCGGGAGGAACACTGAAGCTTTCTTT.

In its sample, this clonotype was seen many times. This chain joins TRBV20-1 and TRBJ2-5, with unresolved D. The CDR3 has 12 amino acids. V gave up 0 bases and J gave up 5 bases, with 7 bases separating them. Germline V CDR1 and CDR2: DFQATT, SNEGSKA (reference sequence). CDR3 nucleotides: TGCAGTGCTAGAGATCTATCGGAGACCCAGTACTTC. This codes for CSARDLSETQYF.

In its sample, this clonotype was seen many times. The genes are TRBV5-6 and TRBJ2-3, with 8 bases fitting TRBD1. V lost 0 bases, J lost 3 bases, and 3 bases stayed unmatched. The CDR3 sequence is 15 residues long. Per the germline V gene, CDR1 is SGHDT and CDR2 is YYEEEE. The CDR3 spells CASSLGTGGTDTQYF. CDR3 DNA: TGTGCCAGCAGCTTGGGTACAGGGGGTACAGATACGCAGTATTTT.

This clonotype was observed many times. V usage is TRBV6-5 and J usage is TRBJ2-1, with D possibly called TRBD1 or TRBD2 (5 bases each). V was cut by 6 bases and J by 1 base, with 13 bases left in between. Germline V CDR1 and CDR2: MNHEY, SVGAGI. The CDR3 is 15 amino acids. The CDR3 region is CASSSGTASYNEQFF. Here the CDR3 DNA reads TGTGCCAGCAGCTCCGGGACGGCTTCCTACAATGAGCAGTTCTTC.

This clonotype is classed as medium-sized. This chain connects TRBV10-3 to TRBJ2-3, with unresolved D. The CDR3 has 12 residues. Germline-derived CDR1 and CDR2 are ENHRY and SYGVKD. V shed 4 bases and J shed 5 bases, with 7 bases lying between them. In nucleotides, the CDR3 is TGTGCCATCAGTGCCCCTCGAGATACGCAGTATTTT. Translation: CAISAPRDTQYF.

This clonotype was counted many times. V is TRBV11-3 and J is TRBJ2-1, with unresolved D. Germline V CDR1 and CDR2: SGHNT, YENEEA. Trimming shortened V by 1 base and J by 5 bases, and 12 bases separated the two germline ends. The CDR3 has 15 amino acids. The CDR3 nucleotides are TGTGCCAGCAGCTTAGGTCAGTTTGTAAACAATGAGCAGTTCTTC. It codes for CASSLGQFVNNEQFF.

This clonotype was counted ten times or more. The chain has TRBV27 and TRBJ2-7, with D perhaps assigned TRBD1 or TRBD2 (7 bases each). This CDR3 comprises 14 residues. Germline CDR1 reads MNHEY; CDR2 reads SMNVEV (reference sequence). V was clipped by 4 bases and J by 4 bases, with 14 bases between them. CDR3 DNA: TGTGCCAGCAGTTCAGGGGGGGGGGGGTACGAGCAGTACTTC. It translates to CASSSGGGGYEQYF.

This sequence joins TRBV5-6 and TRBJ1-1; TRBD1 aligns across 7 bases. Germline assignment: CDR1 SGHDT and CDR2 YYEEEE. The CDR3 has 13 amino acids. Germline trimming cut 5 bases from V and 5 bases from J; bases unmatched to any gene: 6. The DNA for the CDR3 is TGTGCCAGCAGGCAGGGGGAGTGGACTGAAGCTTTCTTT. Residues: CASRQGEWTEAFF.

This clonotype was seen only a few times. Here the CDR3 reads CASSLSVSHLGYEQYF. CDR3 coding DNA: TGTGCCAGCAGTTTATCGGTCAGCCACCTGGGCTACGAGCAGTACTTC. The chain has TRBV27 and TRBJ2-7; no firm D call. This CDR3 spans 16 amino acids. Trimming shortened V by 0 bases and J by 3 bases, and 15 bases separated the two germline ends. In germline, CDR1 is MNHEY, CDR2 SMNVEV (reference sequence).

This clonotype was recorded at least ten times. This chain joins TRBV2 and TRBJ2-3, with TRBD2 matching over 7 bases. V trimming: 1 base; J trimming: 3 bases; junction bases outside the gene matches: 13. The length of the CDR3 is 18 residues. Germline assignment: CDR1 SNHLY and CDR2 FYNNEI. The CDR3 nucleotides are TGTGCCAGCAGTGAAGGGCTGGGAGGGGCATCAGGTACAGATACGCAGTATTTT. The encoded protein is CASSEGLGGASGTDTQYF.

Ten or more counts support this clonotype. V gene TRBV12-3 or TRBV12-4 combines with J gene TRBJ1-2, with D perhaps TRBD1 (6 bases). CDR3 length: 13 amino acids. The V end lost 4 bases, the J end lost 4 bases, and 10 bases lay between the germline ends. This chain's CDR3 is CASSYREGYGYTF. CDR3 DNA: TGTGCCAGCAGTTACAGGGAAGGCTATGGCTACACCTTC.

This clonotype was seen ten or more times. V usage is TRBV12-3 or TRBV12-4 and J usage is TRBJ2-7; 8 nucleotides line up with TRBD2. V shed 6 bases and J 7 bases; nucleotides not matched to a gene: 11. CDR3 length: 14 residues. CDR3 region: CASSPAGVRSEQYF. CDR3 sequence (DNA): TGTGCCAGCAGCCCAGCGGGGGTACGCTCAGAGCAGTACTTC.

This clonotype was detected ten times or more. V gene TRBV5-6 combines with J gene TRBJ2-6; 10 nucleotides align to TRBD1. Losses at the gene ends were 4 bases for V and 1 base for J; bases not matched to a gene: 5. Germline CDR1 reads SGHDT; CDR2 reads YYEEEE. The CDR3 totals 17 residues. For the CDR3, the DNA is TGTGCCAGCAGCGTTGGGGGACAGGGGTCTGGGGCCAACGTCCTGACTTTC. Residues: CASSVGGQGSGANVLTF.

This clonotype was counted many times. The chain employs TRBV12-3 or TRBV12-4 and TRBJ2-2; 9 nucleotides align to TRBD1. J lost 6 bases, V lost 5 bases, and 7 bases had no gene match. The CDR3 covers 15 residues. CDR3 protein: CASSPAGTGSGELFF. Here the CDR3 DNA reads TGTGCCAGCAGTCCGGCCGGGACAGGGTCCGGGGAGCTGTTTTTT.

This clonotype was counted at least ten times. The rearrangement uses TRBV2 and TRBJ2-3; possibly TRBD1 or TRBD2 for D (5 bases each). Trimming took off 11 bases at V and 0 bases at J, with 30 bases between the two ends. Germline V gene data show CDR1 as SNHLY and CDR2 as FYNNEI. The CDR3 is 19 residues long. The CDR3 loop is CAVLGVGEGHSESTDTQYF. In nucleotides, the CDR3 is TGTGCCGTATTGGGAGTGGGCGAAGGACACTCCGAGAGCACAGATACGCAGTATTTT.

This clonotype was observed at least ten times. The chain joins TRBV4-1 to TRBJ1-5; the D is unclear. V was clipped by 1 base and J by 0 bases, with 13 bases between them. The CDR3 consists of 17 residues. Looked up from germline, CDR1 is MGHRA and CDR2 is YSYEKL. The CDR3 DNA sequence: TGCGCCAGCAGCCAAGGAGGCTTGGGTGATAGCAATCAGCCCCAGCATTTT. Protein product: CASSQGGLGDSNQPQHF.

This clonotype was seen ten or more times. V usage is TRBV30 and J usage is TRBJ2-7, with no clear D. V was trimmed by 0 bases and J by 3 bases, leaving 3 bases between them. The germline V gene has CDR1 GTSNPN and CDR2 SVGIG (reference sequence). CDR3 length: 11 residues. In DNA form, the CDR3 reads TGTGCCTGGAGTGTTGGCTACGAGCAGTACTTC. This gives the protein CAWSVGYEQYF.

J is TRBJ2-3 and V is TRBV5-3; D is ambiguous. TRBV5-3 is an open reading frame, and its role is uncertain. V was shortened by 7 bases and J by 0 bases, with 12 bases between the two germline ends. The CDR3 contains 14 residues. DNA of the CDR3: TGTGCCAGACGTCGACCGAATAGCACAGATACGCAGTATTTT. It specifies CARRRPNSTDTQYF.

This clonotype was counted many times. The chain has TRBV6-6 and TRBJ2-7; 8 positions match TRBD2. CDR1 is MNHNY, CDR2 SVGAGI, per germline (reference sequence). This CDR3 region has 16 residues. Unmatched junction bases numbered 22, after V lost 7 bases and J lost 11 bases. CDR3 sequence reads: CASNRGGGFIDREEYF. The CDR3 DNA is TGTGCCAGCAACCGGGGGGGGGGTTTCATCGATCGGGAGGAGTACTTC.

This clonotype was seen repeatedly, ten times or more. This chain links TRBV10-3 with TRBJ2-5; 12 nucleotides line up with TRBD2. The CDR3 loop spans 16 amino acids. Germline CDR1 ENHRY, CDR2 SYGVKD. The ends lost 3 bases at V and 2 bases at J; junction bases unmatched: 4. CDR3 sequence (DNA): TGTGCCATCAGTGATCATCTAGCGGGAGGGCAAGAGACCCAGTACTTC. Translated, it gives CAISDHLAGGQETQYF.

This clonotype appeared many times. DNA of the CDR3: TGTGCCAGCTCACAGTATGTGGGGGCCCGGTCGACCGGGGAGCTGTTTTTT. Translating gives CASSQYVGARSTGELFF. The V gene is TRBV18, the J gene TRBJ2-2, with a weak D call TRBD1 (6 bases). CDR1 and CDR2 (germline): KGHSH, LQKENI. This CDR3 spans 17 amino acids. V shed 4 bases and J shed 5 bases, with 20 bases lying between them.

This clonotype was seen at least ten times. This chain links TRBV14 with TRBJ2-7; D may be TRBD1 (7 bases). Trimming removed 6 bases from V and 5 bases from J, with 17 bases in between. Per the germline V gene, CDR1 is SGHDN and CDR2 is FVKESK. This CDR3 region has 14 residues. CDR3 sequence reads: CASSEQGGIHEQYF. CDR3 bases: TGTGCCAGCAGTGAGCAGGGGGGTATCCACGAGCAGTACTTC.

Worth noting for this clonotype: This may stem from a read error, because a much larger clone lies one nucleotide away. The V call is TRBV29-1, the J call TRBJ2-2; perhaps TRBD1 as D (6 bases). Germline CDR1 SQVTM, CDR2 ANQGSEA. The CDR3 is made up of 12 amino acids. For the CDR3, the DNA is TGCGGCGTTGTAAAGGGGGCCGGGGAGCTGTTTTTT. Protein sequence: CGVVKGAGELFF.

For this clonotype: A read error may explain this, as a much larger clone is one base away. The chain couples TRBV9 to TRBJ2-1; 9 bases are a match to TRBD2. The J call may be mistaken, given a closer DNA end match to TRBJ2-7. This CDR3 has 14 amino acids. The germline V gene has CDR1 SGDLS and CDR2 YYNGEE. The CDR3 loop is CATNRAGGPGEQYF. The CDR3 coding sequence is TGTGCCACCAACAGGGCGGGAGGGCCGGGTGAGCAGTACTTC.

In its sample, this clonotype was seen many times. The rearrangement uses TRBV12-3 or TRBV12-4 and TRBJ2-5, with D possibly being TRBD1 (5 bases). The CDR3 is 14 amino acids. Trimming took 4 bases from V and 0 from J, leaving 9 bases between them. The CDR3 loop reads CASSYLDNQETQYF. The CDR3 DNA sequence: TGTGCCAGCAGTTATCTGGACAACCAAGAGACCCAGTACTTC.

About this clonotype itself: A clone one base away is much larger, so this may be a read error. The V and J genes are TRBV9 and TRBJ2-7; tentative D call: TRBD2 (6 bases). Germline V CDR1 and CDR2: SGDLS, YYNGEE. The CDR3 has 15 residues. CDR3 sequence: CANSPPPEGSYEQYF. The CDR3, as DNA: TGTGCCAACAGCCCGCCACCGGAGGGTTCCTACGAGCAGTACTTC.

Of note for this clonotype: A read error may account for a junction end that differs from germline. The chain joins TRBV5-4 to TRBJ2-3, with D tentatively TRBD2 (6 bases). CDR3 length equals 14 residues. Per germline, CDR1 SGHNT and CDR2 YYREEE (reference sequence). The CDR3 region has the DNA TGTGCCAGCAGCTTGGATTCTTTGGGACTTAAAGGAGATTTT. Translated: CASSLDSLGLKGDF.

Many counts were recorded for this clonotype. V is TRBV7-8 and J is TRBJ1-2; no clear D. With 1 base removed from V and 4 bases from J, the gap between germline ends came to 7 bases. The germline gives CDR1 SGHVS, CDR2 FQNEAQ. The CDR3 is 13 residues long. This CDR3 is CASSLDLSYGYTF. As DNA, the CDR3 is TGTGCCAGCAGCTTAGATCTTTCCTATGGCTACACCTTC.

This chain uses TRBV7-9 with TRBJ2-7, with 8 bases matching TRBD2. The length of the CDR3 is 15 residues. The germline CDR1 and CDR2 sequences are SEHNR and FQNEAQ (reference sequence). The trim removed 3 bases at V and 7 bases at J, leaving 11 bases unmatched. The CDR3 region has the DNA TGTGCCAGCAGCTTCCCAGCGGGAGAGGCGAAGGAGCAGTACTTC. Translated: CASSFPAGEAKEQYF.

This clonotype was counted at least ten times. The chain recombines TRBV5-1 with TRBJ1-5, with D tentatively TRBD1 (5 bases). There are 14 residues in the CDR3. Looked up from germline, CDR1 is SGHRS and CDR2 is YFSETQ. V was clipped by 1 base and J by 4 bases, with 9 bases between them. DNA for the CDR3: TGCGCCAGCAGCTTGACGGGGGAAAATCAGCCCCAGCATTTT. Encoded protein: CASSLTGENQPQHF.

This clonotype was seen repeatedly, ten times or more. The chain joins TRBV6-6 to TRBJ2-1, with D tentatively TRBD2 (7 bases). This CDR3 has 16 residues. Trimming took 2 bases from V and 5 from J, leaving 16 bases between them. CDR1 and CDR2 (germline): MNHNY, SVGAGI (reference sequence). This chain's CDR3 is CASSYGAGAADNEQFF. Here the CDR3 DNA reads TGTGCCAGCAGTTACGGGGCGGGGGCCGCGGACAATGAGCAGTTCTTC.

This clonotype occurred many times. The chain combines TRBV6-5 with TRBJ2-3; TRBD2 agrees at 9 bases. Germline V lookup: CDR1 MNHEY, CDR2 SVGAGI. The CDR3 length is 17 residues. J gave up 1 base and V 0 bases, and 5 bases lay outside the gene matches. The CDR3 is CASSYSSWTSGTDTQYF. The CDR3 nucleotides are TGTGCCAGCAGTTACTCGTCCTGGACTAGCGGCACAGATACGCAGTATTTT.